This T cell receptor beta chain was retrieved from a study of spatial heterogeneity in lung cancer (dated by TCRdb to about 2019). Study-wide context: More beta-chain than alpha-chain transcripts were consistently detected, likely reflecting higher beta-chain transcript abundance. In the raw uncorrected reads, each unique combination of TCR and UMI appeared more than ten times on average. TCR repertoire features were related to nonsynonymous mutation counts determined by whole-exome sequencing of tumor tissue. TCR alpha and beta repertoires were quantitatively compared across multiple tumor regions, matched nontumor lung and blood in non-small cell lung cancer. In tumor regions, TCR transcript counts showed a strong correlation with a T cell transcriptional module score derived from matched bulk RNA-seq. At surgery, around 200 tumor regions, 64 matched nontumor lung samples and some 54 PBMC samples were TCR-sequenced for both alpha and beta chains. The full study reports these points: Counts of ubiquitous and regional expanded TCRs were found to correlate with counts of ubiquitous and regional nonsynonymous mutations, respectively. The tumor nonsynonymous mutation count correlated with the number of expanded intratumoral alpha and beta TCRs. Confirming at a functional level the hypothesis that regional TCRs recognize regional mutations was considered to require additional single-cell paired TCR alpha and beta sequencing. TCR-seq was estimated to cover only approximately 7% of tumor T cells for alpha chains and approximately 12% for beta chains.

Sample time point, as interpreted from the label and publication: sample taken at primary tumor resection. The donors were some 72 patients from the lung TRACERx cohort who had early-stage, untreated non-small cell lung cancer. TCR sequencing used whole RNA extracted from tumor and nontumor lung tissue, or from cryopreserved PBMC samples, without cell sorting. Only patients with enough RNA available from two or more tumor regions were chosen for TCR sequencing. Before selection, tumor and adjacent nontumor lung specimens were reviewed by a lung pathologist. CDR3 length: 14 amino acids, cysteine to phenylalanine. Only CDR3 DNA is held: 42 bases, read in frame from base 1. As encoded in the germline V gene, CDR1 is SNHLY while CDR2 is FYNNEI. V sheds 6 bases and J sheds 2 bases, leaving 12 bases between their ends. The method was 5' RACE. Sequenced using a NextSeq 500. In the TCR library protocol, a unique molecular identifier was attached to each TCR cDNA molecule so that PCR and sequencing errors could be corrected. In the source study's methods: Decombinator tools were used for TCR identification, UMI-based error correction and CDR3 extraction. Expanded TCRs were defined as those above a frequency of 2 per 1,000, corresponding to the top 1% of the tumor frequency distribution. Expanded tumor TCRs were classed as regional if statistically deemed absent (corrected P<0.05) from at least one tumor region, otherwise ubiquitous. Renyi diversity was computed with the R vegan package after each repertoire had been subsampled 100 times to 5,000 TCRs. CDR3 similarity networks were built from amino acid triplet string-kernel similarity, with CDR3s being connected when pairwise similarity was above 0.82. The public sequencing data were trimmed at Q25 with fastp and processed into clonotypes with MiXCR by TCRdb, which kept only in-frame beta chains. For every CDR3 protein sequence, its rows merge into one entry that carries the most common genes and DNA. The V and J calls come from TCRdb's annotation, not from the publication. Within this sample are approximately 490 distinct CDR3 sequences, with over 25% of them counted one time only. 18% of the sample comes from the top ten.

Of note for this clonotype: The antigen it recognizes is unknown. Base quality data are lacking; no much larger clone is found one base away. Because this beta chain is a stray read in a library intended to capture alpha chains, its abundance should not be given much weight.

The clonotype originates from a female donor with early-stage non-small cell lung cancer. Rearrangement joined TRBV2 to TRBJ2-3, and TRBD2 may be the D gene, going by 5 matching bases. Source: lung tumor tissue, taken at surgery. The CDR3: CASRKAENTDTQYF. The DNA reads as follows: TGTGCCAGCAGGAAAGCGGAGAACACAGATACGCAGTATTTT.